Included here is one T cell receptor (beta chain) sequence, with context. The sort gate was single viable CD3+CD4+CD8-CD45RO+ cells for memory CD4+ T cells. The data stem from a study of memory CD4+ T cells and cytomegalovirus serostatus. Only in-frame clones appear in the TCRdb table, and some are missing; sequencing was by immunoSEQ multiplex PCR. The table includes over 50,000 clones, 82% detected once. The CDR3 has 13 residues. CDR1 is KGHSH, CDR2 LQKENI, per germline. The V end was cut by 2 bases, the J end by 3 bases, with 7 bases between. This TCR was sampled from an adult in good health and CMV-seronegative. The chain is built from TRBV18 and TRBJ2-5; D is undetermined. Sample: memory CD4+ T cells from blood. CDR3 DNA sequence: TGTGCCAGCTCACCAGACCTGGAAGAGACCCAGTACTTC. Protein: CASSPDLEETQYF.